This TCR beta chain was recovered during a study of cytomegalovirus exposure and HLA in healthy donors. Researchers ran the PCR with 60 Vbeta and 13 Jbeta primers. Clones were read by immunoSEQ multiplex PCR, and TCRdb kept only the in-frame ones, dropping some. Here the sample spans 150,000 to 200,000 clones, 75% to 85% being singletons. The CDR3 sequence is 17 residues long. CDR1 is LGHNA and CDR2 is YSLEER in the germline V gene. The junction had 8 bases not matched to a gene; V was cut back by 2 bases and J by 4 bases. Worth noting for this clone: What it binds is unknown.

General observations from the study: Versus the approximately 720-donor mean, an Asian-associated ancestry cluster reportedly showed fewer N-insertions in a later analysis.

The rearrangement joins TRBV4-3 to TRBJ2-6; TRBD1 matches at 7 bases. The sequence was obtained from a woman in her forties or fifties in good health and CMV-seronegative. The sample comprised PBMCs. CDR3 residues: CASSQLLGGSGANVLTF. The CDR3 nucleotides read TGCGCCAGCAGCCAACTTTTAGGGGGCTCAGGGGCCAACGTCCTGACTTTC.